The rows below give T cell receptor beta chains drawn from one sample of a study of T cells after yellow fever vaccination. One entry per CDR3 protein results from TCRdb running MiXCR on the 5' RACE reads. Here the sample spans approximately 600,000 distinct CDR3 sequences, 9% to 15% being singletons. The specimen was PBMCs, collected on the day of the yellow fever booster vaccination. Receptors were obtained from a young man who received the YFV17D yellow fever vaccine. Both conserved end residues are part of each CDR3. The D gene is left open where the match is weak. Only part of the rows carry a size: once, few, many, or a class if the clone is expanded.

j_call v_call d_call clone_size cdr3_aa cdr3_nt
TRBJ1-2 TRBV14 NA NA CASSPHTTVYGYTF TGTGCCAGCAGCCCCCACACGACAGTATATGGCTACACCTTC
TRBJ2-3 TRBV7-2 TRBD2 few CASSRGGLANSADTQYF TGTGCCAGCAGTCGCGGCGGACTAGCGAATTCTGCAGATACGCAGTATTTT
TRBJ2-3 TRBV18 NA NA CASSPQGSTDTQYF TGTGCCAGCTCACCACAGGGAAGCACAGATACGCAGTATTTT
TRBJ2-1 TRBV6-5 NA NA CASSLGVVDEQFF TGTGCCAGCAGTTTAGGGGTCGTTGATGAGCAGTTCTTC
TRBJ2-7 TRBV7-9 NA NA CASSLEGGPPSVEQYF TGTGCCAGCAGCTTAGAAGGTGGGCCTCCCTCTGTCGAGCAGTACTTC
TRBJ2-1 TRBV6-2/TRBV6-3 TRBD2 few CATKGTSAGGEQFF TGTGCCACCAAAGGGACCTCAGCGGGGGGTGAGCAGTTCTTC
TRBJ2-2 TRBV5-1 NA NA CASRAEGSDAGELFF TGCGCCAGCAGGGCTGAGGGGAGTGACGCCGGGGAGCTGTTTTTT
TRBJ2-3 TRBV25-1 NA NA CASSEVLKIGTDTQYF TGTGCCAGCAGTGAAGTGCTAAAGATAGGCACAGATACGCAGTATTTT
TRBJ2-1 TRBV7-2 TRBD1 many CASSSGGPGGTGAGNEQFF TGTGCCAGCAGCTCCGGGGGCCCGGGAGGGACAGGGGCAGGGAATGAGCAGTTCTTC
TRBJ2-7 TRBV4-3 TRBD1 NA CASSQGDSLFF TGCGCCAGCAGCCAAGGGGACAGCCTCTTCTTC
TRBJ1-4 TRBV7-9 NA many CASSPGVTNEKLFF TGTGCCAGCAGCCCGGGTGTAACTAATGAAAAACTGTTTTTT
TRBJ2-3 TRBV9 NA few CASSVKSTDTQYF TGTGCCAGCAGCGTAAAAAGCACAGATACGCAGTATTTT
TRBJ2-3 TRBV9 NA few CASSPEWDTQYF TGTGCCAGCAGCCCAGAGTGGGATACGCAGTATTTT
TRBJ2-7 TRBV29-1 NA few CSVEVGAYEQYF TGCAGCGTTGAAGTCGGGGCCTACGAGCAGTACTTC
TRBJ2-7 TRBV7-2 TRBD2 NA CASSFSGALGSEQYF TGTGCCAGCAGCTTTAGCGGGGCGCTGGGTTCCGAGCAGTACTTC
TRBJ2-1 TRBV4-3 NA many CASSQQGYNEQFF TGCGCCAGCAGCCAACAGGGTTACAATGAGCAGTTCTTC
TRBJ2-1 TRBV3-1 NA NA CASSQGQGAPSGKCGGYNEQFF TGTGCCAGCAGCCAAGGACAGGGGGCGCCTAGCGGGAAATGTGGTGGGTACAATGAGCAGTTCTTC
TRBJ2-1 TRBV12-3/TRBV12-4 NA few CASTHPSAEQFF TGTGCCAGCACCCACCCCAGCGCTGAGCAGTTCTTC
TRBJ1-5 TRBV12-3/TRBV12-4 TRBD1 NA CASSEQGASSQPQHF TGTGCCAGCAGTGAACAGGGGGCTTCGAGTCAGCCCCAGCATTTT
TRBJ2-5 TRBV20-1 NA few CSARGGLGETQYF TGCAGTGCTAGAGGAGGGCTAGGGGAGACCCAGTACTTC
TRBJ2-7 TRBV20-1 NA many CSAKGVTHEQYF TGCAGTGCCAAAGGGGTTACCCACGAGCAGTACTTC
TRBJ2-5 TRBV20-1 NA few CSARDIETQYF TGCAGTGCTAGAGATATAGAGACCCAGTACTTC
TRBJ2-4 TRBV12-3/TRBV12-4 NA NA CASTFAKNIQYF TGTGCCTCCACCTTTGCCAAAAACATTCAGTACTTC
TRBJ1-6 TRBV12-3/TRBV12-4 TRBD1 few CASSLQGAVGNSPLHF TGTGCCAGCAGTTTACAGGGGGCGGTCGGTAATTCACCCCTCCACTTT
TRBJ1-5 TRBV29-1 TRBD1 NA CSVEVQGGPQHF TGCAGCGTTGAAGTACAGGGGGGGCCCCAGCATTTT
TRBJ2-3 TRBV18 NA NA CASSLPPPDTQYF TGTGCCAGCTCCCTCCCCCCACCGGATACGCAGTATTTT
TRBJ2-3 TRBV27 NA NA CASLGLSHGGYTQYF TGTGCCAGCTTAGGACTATCCCACGGCGGGTATACGCAGTATTTT
TRBJ2-3 TRBV6-1 TRBD2 NA CASSNPHQAGGTDTQYF TGTGCCAGCAGCAATCCCCATCAAGCGGGAGGCACAGATACGCAGTATTTT
TRBJ2-7 TRBV7-2 NA few CASSLDQATIYEQYF TGTGCCAGCAGCTTAGATCAGGCCACGATATACGAGCAGTACTTC
TRBJ2-1 TRBV28 TRBD2 few CASSFFYRGRAGNEQFF TGTGCCAGCAGTTTTTTTTACCGCGGGAGGGCCGGGAATGAGCAGTTCTTC
TRBJ2-1 TRBV4-3 NA many CASSQDYNEQFF TGTGCCAGCAGCCAAGACTACAATGAGCAGTTCTTC
TRBJ2-7 TRBV6-1 TRBD2 NA CASSDGLATLYEQYF TGTGCCAGCAGTGACGGACTAGCTACTCTTTACGAGCAGTACTTC
TRBJ1-1 TRBV6-6 NA many CASSYPRTSEAFF TGTGCCAGCAGTTACCCCCGGACATCAGAAGCTTTCTTT
TRBJ1-2 TRBV20-1 NA NA CSAQPHGGGTYGYTF TGCAGTGCCCAACCCCACGGGGGGGGAACCTATGGCTACACCTTC
TRBJ2-4 TRBV6-2/TRBV6-3 NA NA CASMGGNIRMGQGVAKNIQYF TGTGCCAGCATGGGGGGAAATATCAGAATGGGCCAGGGAGTAGCCAAAAACATTCAGTACTTC
TRBJ1-2 TRBV27 NA NA CASSRSRDFGYTF TGTGCCAGCAGCCGATCCCGGGACTTCGGCTACACCTTC
TRBJ2-1 TRBV29-1 TRBD2 many CSVGASGRASYEQFF TGCAGCGTTGGGGCTAGCGGGAGGGCCTCCTATGAGCAGTTCTTC
TRBJ2-1 TRBV12-3/TRBV12-4 TRBD2 NA CASSPNTYSGREGAYNEQFF TGTGCCAGCAGTCCAAACACCTATAGCGGGCGGGAGGGAGCCTACAATGAGCAGTTCTTC
TRBJ1-2 TRBV25-1 TRBD1 NA CASQGQGNYGYTF TGTGCCAGCCAAGGACAGGGGAACTATGGCTACACCTTC
TRBJ2-5 TRBV7-8 NA NA CASSLGAPGETQYF TGTGCCAGCAGCTTAGGGGCTCCGGGGGAGACCCAGTACTTC
TRBJ2-7 TRBV9 NA NA CASSVGRQGREMTYEQYF TGTGCCAGCAGCGTAGGCCGGCAGGGGCGGGAGATGACCTACGAGCAGTACTTC
TRBJ2-7 TRBV4-1 NA NA CASSPRRGGDYEQYF TGCGCCAGCAGCCCCCGGCGAGGCGGAGACTACGAGCAGTACTTC
TRBJ2-1 TRBV7-9 NA NA CAGVSRRGNEQFF TGTGCCGGAGTTAGTAGACGGGGCAATGAGCAGTTCTTC
TRBJ2-6 TRBV23-1 NA NA CASSQYATAHSSGANVLTF TGCGCCAGCAGTCAATACGCGACAGCTCATAGCTCTGGGGCCAACGTCCTGACTTTC
TRBJ1-1 TRBV29-1 NA NA CSVRTVKTEAFF TGCAGCGTGAGGACGGTGAAAACTGAAGCTTTCTTT
TRBJ1-2 TRBV27 TRBD1 NA CASKVAGTGSGYTF TGTGCCAGCAAAGTCGCCGGGACAGGGAGCGGCTACACCTTC
TRBJ2-7 TRBV12-3/TRBV12-4 TRBD1 many CASSPSGTGPYEQYF TGTGCCAGCAGTCCCTCCGGGACAGGACCCTACGAGCAGTACTTC
TRBJ2-2 TRBV6-5 NA NA CASSYLTENTGELFF TGTGCCAGCAGTTATCTCACAGAGAACACCGGGGAGCTGTTTTTT
TRBJ2-2 TRBV10-3 NA few CAITGSATTGELFF TGTGCCATCACCGGGTCGGCGACCACCGGGGAGCTGTTTTTT
TRBJ2-3 TRBV6-1 NA few CASSERRRGSFPDTQYF TGTGCCAGCAGTGAACGGAGGAGGGGCAGTTTTCCGGATACGCAGTATTTT